The 21 T cell receptor beta chains reported below all come from one sample, sequenced in a study of technical replicates of blood from a few donors. TCRdb keeps only in-frame clones here, not all; method: immunoSEQ multiplex PCR. The table has tens of thousands of clones, about nine tenths seen once. Source material: PBMCs. These receptor sequences come from a human donor in good health. Some clones in this sample may be carry-over from other donors' samples.

The chain employs TRBV11-3 and TRBJ2-1; 7 positions match TRBD2. V dropped 5 bases and J dropped 3; count of bases not matched to a gene: 7. This CDR3 comprises 15 residues. Germline V gene data show CDR1 as SGHNT and CDR2 as YENEEA. CDR3 nucleotides: TGTGCCAGCAGCCCGCGGGGCGGGGGCTACAATGAGCAGTTCTTC. Translation gives CASSPRGGGYNEQFF. The variable domain in full, with the rest retrieved from reference TRBV11-3 and TRBJ2-1, is EAGVVQSPRYKIIEKKQPVAFWCNPISGHNTLYWYLQNLGQGPELLIRYENEEAVDDSQLPKDRFSAERLKGVDSTLKIQPAELGDSAVYLCASSPRGGGYNEQFFGPGTRLTVL.

This chain connects TRBV7-7 to TRBJ2-1; possibly TRBD1 for D (5 bases). V was cut by 1 base and J by 2 bases, with 6 bases left in between. The CDR3 has 14 amino acids. Per the germline V gene, CDR1 is SSHAT and CDR2 is FNYEAQ (reference sequence). The CDR3 here is CASSLGTTYNEQFF. The DNA of the CDR3 is TGTGCCAGCAGCTTAGGGACAACCTACAATGAGCAGTTCTTC.

This rearrangement joins TRBV27 to TRBJ1-5, with 10 nucleotides matching TRBD1. The CDR3 contains 14 residues. V shed 6 bases, J shed 6 bases, and the junction held 5 bases outside the gene matches. The germline CDR1 and CDR2 sequences are MNHEY and SMNVEV (reference sequence). The CDR3 region is CASRDRGLSQPQHF. In DNA, the CDR3 is TGTGCCAGCAGAGACAGGGGGCTTAGTCAGCCCCAGCATTTT.

The V call is TRBV2, the J call TRBJ2-5; 9 bases map to TRBD2. Germline V gene data show CDR1 as SNHLY and CDR2 as FYNNEI. The CDR3 sequence is 14 residues long. V dropped 8 bases and J dropped 3; count of bases not matched to a gene: 7. DNA of the CDR3: TGTGCCAGCTTAGGTAGCGGGGGAGAAGAGACCCAGTACTTC. It specifies CASLGSGGEETQYF.

A single count supports this clone. The chain uses TRBV7-3 and TRBJ2-3, with 8 bases that match TRBD1. Per germline, CDR1 SGHTA and CDR2 FQGTGA. Trimming removed 5 bases from V and 3 bases from J; junction bases left unmatched: 4. The CDR3 spans 14 residues. The CDR3 coding sequence is TGTGCCAGCAGCATAGACAGGGGAACAGATACGCAGTATTTT. This codes for CASSIDRGTDTQYF. Supplemented by reference TRBV7-3 and TRBJ2-3, the full variable domain reads GAGVSQTPSNKVTEKGKYVELRCDPISGHTALYWYRQSLGQGPEFLIYFQGTGAADDSGLPNDRFFAVRPEGSVSTLKIQRTERGDSAVYLCASSIDRGTDTQYFGPGTRLTVL.

The chain links TRBV28 to TRBJ1-1, with D possibly being TRBD1 (6 bases). The CDR3 has 12 residues. Germline loops: CDR1 MDHEN, CDR2 SYDVKM. V lost 8 bases to trimming and J lost 5 bases, with 12 bases between them. The CDR3 DNA follows: TGTGCCAGCGGCAACAGGGTTACTGAAGCTTTCTTT. This translates into CASGNRVTEAFF.

V usage is TRBV7-2 and J usage is TRBJ1-2; maybe TRBD1 (5 bases). This CDR3 contains 15 residues. V lost 5 bases to trimming and J lost 1 base, with 14 bases between them. Germline V lookup: CDR1 SGHTA, CDR2 FQGNSA. CDR3 DNA sequence: TGTGCCAGCAGCCCACAGGTAGAGGTTAACTATGGCTACACCTTC. It specifies CASSPQVEVNYGYTF.

In DNA form, the CDR3 reads TGTGCCAGCAGGGGGACAGTAGATGGCTACACCTTC. As protein: CASRGTVDGYTF. The gene calls are TRBV6-5 and TRBJ1-2; 7 nucleotides match TRBD1. The V and J ends lost 6 bases and 6 bases, in that order; junction bases with no gene match: 4. Germline-derived CDR1 and CDR2 are MNHEY and SVGAGI. This CDR3 has 12 residues.

This chain joins TRBV9 and TRBJ1-2; D call uncertain. CDR3 length: 15 residues. V was pared by 5 bases and J by 5 bases, with 19 bases between. Germline V gives CDR1 SGDLS, CDR2 YYNGEE. The CDR3 coding sequence is TGTGCCAGCAGGAAATCGGGAGGCGAGGGTTATGGCTACACCTTC. Protein product: CASRKSGGEGYGYTF.

Written as DNA, the CDR3 is TGTGCCAGCAGCCAAGATCCGGACAGGGGCGGGGAAAAACTGTTTTTT. Its translation is CASSQDPDRGGEKLFF. The V call is TRBV4-2, the J call TRBJ1-4; the match to TRBD1 covers 9 bases. Germline CDR1 LGHNA, CDR2 YNFKEQ. This CDR3 is 16 amino acids long. The ends lost 0 bases at V and 8 bases at J; junction bases unmatched: 7.

This sequence joins TRBV15 and TRBJ2-2; no firm D call. Germline V gene data show CDR1 as LNHNV and CDR2 as YYDKDF (reference sequence). The CDR3 sequence is 13 residues long. V was pared by 0 bases and J by 6 bases, with 5 bases between. CDR3 amino acids: CATSRDPAGELFF. The DNA of the CDR3 is TGTGCCACCAGCAGAGATCCGGCCGGGGAGCTGTTTTTT.

The rearrangement uses TRBV4-1 and TRBJ1-5; a weak D match, TRBD1 (5 bases). V lost 1 base and J lost 7, with 14 bases in between. The CDR3 is 15 amino acids. Germline V gene sequence: CDR1 MGHRA, CDR2 YSYEKL. The CDR3 loop is CASSQVLGEGQPQHF. The CDR3 region has the DNA TGCGCCAGCAGCCAAGTTTTGGGGGAGGGGCAGCCCCAGCATTTT.

This clone was found once. V usage is TRBV18 and J usage is TRBJ1-2; D gene unclear. CDR1 and CDR2 (germline): KGHSH, LQKENI. Trimming took 5 bases from V and 2 from J, leaving 12 bases between them. This CDR3 comprises 14 residues. The CDR3 nucleotides read TGTGCCAGCTCAACCGCGGGAGCGAACTATGGCTACACCTTC. This gives the protein CASSTAGANYGYTF.

The rearrangement uses TRBV18 and TRBJ1-1; 7 bases fit TRBD1. Germline CDR1 reads KGHSH; CDR2 reads LQKENI. V was clipped by 5 bases and J by 0 bases; unmatched bases: 3. The CDR3 covers 14 residues. The CDR3 region is CASSSGQMNTEAFF. The CDR3 coding sequence is TGTGCCAGCTCATCGGGACAGATGAACACTGAAGCTTTCTTT.

The rearrangement uses TRBV4-3 and TRBJ1-1; no clear D gene. Germline assignment: CDR1 LGHNA and CDR2 YSLEER. V lost 0 bases, J lost 7 bases, and 12 bases lay in between. CDR3 length equals 14 residues. CDR3 sequence reads: CASSQDRTRDEAFF. In DNA form, the CDR3 reads TGCGCCAGCAGCCAAGATAGAACGAGAGATGAAGCTTTCTTT.

The chain carries TRBV11-2 and TRBJ2-1; TRBD2 might be the D (6 bases). The germline gives CDR1 SGHAT, CDR2 FQNNGV. This CDR3 has 16 amino acids. V shed 8 bases and J shed 0 bases, with 17 bases lying between them. CDR3 bases: TGTGCCAGCGCTTTAGGAGGGCGAAACTCCTACAATGAGCAGTTCTTC. Amino acids: CASALGGRNSYNEQFF.

The rearrangement links TRBV5-6 to TRBJ1-4, with 8 bases matching TRBD1. With 5 bases clipped from V and 3 bases from J, the junction kept 6 bases outside the gene matches. This CDR3 comprises 15 residues. CDR1 and CDR2 from the germline V gene are SGHDT and YYEEEE. CDR3 protein: CASSRDRGANEKLFF. Here the CDR3 DNA reads TGTGCCAGCAGTAGAGACAGGGGAGCTAATGAAAAACTGTTTTTT. The variable domain in full, completed from reference TRBV5-6 and TRBJ1-4, reads DAGVTQSPTHLIKTRGQQVTLRCSPKSGHDTVSWYQQALGQGPQFIFQYYEEEERQRGNFPDRFSGHQFPNYSSELNVNALLLGDSALYLCASSRDRGANEKLFFGSGTQLSVL.

This chain joins TRBV5-1 and TRBJ2-5, with 7 bases fitting TRBD1. The CDR3 extends over 16 amino acids. Germline-derived CDR1 and CDR2 are SGHRS and YFSETQ. V was clipped by 0 bases and J by 2 bases; unmatched bases: 7. CDR3 loop: CASSLAEGAAQETQYF. CDR3 sequence (DNA): TGCGCCAGCAGCTTGGCCGAGGGGGCGGCTCAAGAGACCCAGTACTTC.

The chain links TRBV10-3 to TRBJ1-2, with 8 nucleotides matching TRBD1. V trimming: 8 bases; J trimming: 4 bases; junction bases outside the gene matches: 3. The CDR3 is made up of 12 amino acids. Germline loops: CDR1 ENHRY, CDR2 SYGVKD. The CDR3 sequence: CAIAGGGYGYTF. The CDR3 region has the DNA TGTGCCATCGCAGGGGGCGGCTATGGCTACACCTTC.

CDR3 residues: CASSLGGAKNIQYF. For the CDR3, the DNA is TGTGCCAGCAGTTTGGGGGGTGCCAAAAACATTCAGTACTTC. The chain has TRBV27 and TRBJ2-4; D is perhaps TRBD2 (6 bases). The CDR3 covers 14 residues. Germline-derived CDR1 and CDR2 are MNHEY and SMNVEV (reference sequence). The germline V and J ends were trimmed by 3 bases and 1 base, with 7 bases remaining between them.

This rearrangement joins TRBV11-1 to TRBJ1-4, with 7 nucleotides matching TRBD1. CDR1 SGHAT and CDR2 FQDESV come from the germline V gene (reference sequence). The J segment lost 3 bases and the V segment lost 3 bases, leaving 4 bases of the junction unmatched. The CDR3 runs to 15 residues. CDR3 nucleotides: TGTGCCAGCAGCTTCTCCGGGACAGCTAATGAAAAACTGTTTTTT. It is translated as CASSFSGTANEKLFF.